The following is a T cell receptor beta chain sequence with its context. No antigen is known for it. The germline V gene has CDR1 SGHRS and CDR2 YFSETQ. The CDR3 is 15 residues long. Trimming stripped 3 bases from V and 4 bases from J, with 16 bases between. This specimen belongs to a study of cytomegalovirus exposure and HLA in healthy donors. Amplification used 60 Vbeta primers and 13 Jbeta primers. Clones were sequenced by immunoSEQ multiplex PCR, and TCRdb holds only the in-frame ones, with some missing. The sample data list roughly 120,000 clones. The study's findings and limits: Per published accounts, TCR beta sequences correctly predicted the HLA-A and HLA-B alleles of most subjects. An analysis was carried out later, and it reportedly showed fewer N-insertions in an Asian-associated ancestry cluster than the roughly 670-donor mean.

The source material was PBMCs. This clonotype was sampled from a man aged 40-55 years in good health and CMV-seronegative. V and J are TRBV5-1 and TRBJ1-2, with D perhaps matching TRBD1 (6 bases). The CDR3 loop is CASSSDSYSTYGYTF. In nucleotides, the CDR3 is TGCGCCAGCAGCTCGGACAGCTACTCAACCTATGGCTACACCTTC.